This entry lists 15 T cell receptor beta chains sequenced from one sample in a study of cytomegalovirus exposure and HLA in healthy donors. Primers included in the PCR were 60 Vbeta and 13 Jbeta primers. Libraries were prepared by immunoSEQ multiplex PCR; TCRdb keeps only in-frame clonotypes and omits some of them. The sample lists 98,000 or so clones, 75% to 80% occurring once. The sample taken for sequencing was PBMCs. These receptors were obtained from a man in his fifties or sixties in good health and CMV-seropositive.

The gene calls are TRBV27 and TRBJ1-2; TRBD1 matches at 7 bases. The germline gives CDR1 MNHEY, CDR2 SMNVEV (reference sequence). The CDR3 contains 14 residues. The V gene end was trimmed by 3 bases and the J gene end by 0 bases; junction bases not matched to a gene: 1. CDR3 DNA sequence: TGTGCCAGCAGTTTTACAGGGGCTAACTATGGCTACACCTTC. This sequence encodes CASSFTGANYGYTF.

This clone has only one observation. The chain has TRBV9 and TRBJ2-5; 10 bases agree with TRBD1. The end of the DNA fits TRBJ2-7 better, so the J call may be wrong. The CDR3 contains 15 residues. Germline CDR1 reads SGDLS; CDR2 reads YYNGEE. The CDR3 coding sequence is TGTGCCAGCAGCTTGGGACAGGGGCGGTCTAACGAGCAGTACTTC. Amino acids: CASSLGQGRSNEQYF.

The chain carries TRBV27 and TRBJ2-5; 7 nucleotides agree with TRBD2. From germline, CDR1 is MNHEY and CDR2 SMNVEV (reference sequence). The CDR3 runs 15 residues. Trimming took 3 bases from V and 4 from J; bases not matched to a gene: 8. The CDR3 here is CASSFRASGGETQYF. For the CDR3, the DNA is TGTGCCAGCAGTTTCAGGGCCTCGGGGGGAGAGACCCAGTACTTC.

V is TRBV19 and J is TRBJ2-5; 7 bases are shared with TRBD2. CDR1 and CDR2 (germline): LNHDA, SQIVND (reference sequence). V shed 5 bases, J shed 4 bases, and the junction held 4 bases outside the gene matches. The CDR3 is made up of 13 amino acids. In DNA, the CDR3 is TGTGCCAGTAGTGGGGAGGGTGGAGAGACCCAGTACTTC. Translation gives CASSGEGGETQYF.

The gene calls are TRBV4-2 and TRBJ1-1; D uncertain. The CDR3 is 16 amino acids. CDR1 is LGHNA and CDR2 is YNFKEQ in the germline V gene. With 3 bases removed from V and 2 bases from J, the gap between germline ends came to 16 bases. In nucleotides, the CDR3 is TGTGCCAGCAGCCAGGCCCTAGGATCTCGTAACACTGAAGCTTTCTTT. Its translation is CASSQALGSRNTEAFF.

The chain links TRBV28 to TRBJ1-1; D is possibly TRBD1 (6 bases). The CDR3 spans 13 residues. V was cut by 5 bases and J by 5 bases, with 12 bases left in between. Looked up from germline, CDR1 is MDHEN and CDR2 is SYDVKM. The CDR3 DNA reads as TGTGCCAGCAGTCGTCGAGGGGGTACTGAAGCTTTCTTT. Its translation: CASSRRGGTEAFF.

The V gene is TRBV30, the J gene TRBJ2-3; 9 bases are shared with TRBD2. Losses at the gene ends were 4 bases for V and 4 bases for J; bases not matched to a gene: 6. This CDR3 has 14 residues. The germline V gene encodes CDR1 GTSNPN and CDR2 SVGIG (reference sequence). CDR3 DNA sequence: TGTGCCTGGACAAGGCGGGGGGGGGCAGATACGCAGTATTTT. It codes for CAWTRRGGADTQYF.

The chain links TRBV6-5 to TRBJ2-6; the D gene is possibly TRBD2 (7 bases). The CDR3 is 16 amino acids. The ends were cut back, 0 bases at V and 2 bases at J, with 8 bases in the middle. Germline V gives CDR1 MNHEY, CDR2 SVGAGI. In DNA form, the CDR3 reads TGTGCCAGCAGTTACTCAGGGGGGGCTGGGGCCAACGTCCTGACTTTC. Its translation is CASSYSGGAGANVLTF.

The J gene is TRBJ2-7, the V gene TRBV6-1, with 7 bases aligning to TRBD1. The germline gives CDR1 MNHNS, CDR2 SASEGT. J lost 3 bases, V lost 5 bases, and 4 bases had no gene match. CDR3 length equals 13 residues. CDR3: CASSIQGIYEQYF. As DNA, the CDR3 is TGTGCCAGCAGTATACAGGGGATCTACGAGCAGTACTTC.

This clone was found a few times. The gene calls are TRBV6-4 and TRBJ2-3, with 11 bases lining up with TRBD2. Looked up from germline, CDR1 is MRHNA and CDR2 is SNTAGT. V lost 10 bases, J lost 5 bases, and 11 bases stayed unmatched. The CDR3 is 15 residues long. The CDR3 loop is CATQKTSGGRDTQYF. CDR3 in DNA: TGTGCCACCCAGAAAACTAGCGGGGGACGAGATACGCAGTATTTT.

This clone occurred a few times. The genes are TRBV9 and TRBJ2-1; 8 nucleotides line up with TRBD2. The CDR3 is 15 residues long. Germline values: CDR1 SGDLS, CDR2 YYNGEE. The junction had 7 bases not matched to a gene; V was cut back by 4 bases and J by 4 bases. CDR3 bases: TGTGCCAGCAGCACCAGCGGGGGCCTTTACAATGAGCAGTTCTTC. It translates to CASSTSGGLYNEQFF. Full variable domain (missing parts from reference TRBV9 and TRBJ2-1): DSGVTQTPKHLITATGQRVTLRCSPRSGDLSVYWYQQSLDQGLQFLIQYYNGEERAKGNILERFSAQQFPDLHSELNLSSLELGDSALYFCASSTSGGLYNEQFFGPGTRLTVL.

V is TRBV18 and J is TRBJ1-4; TRBD1 agrees at 10 bases. Germline values: CDR1 KGHSH, CDR2 LQKENI. The CDR3 is 15 residues long. Losses at the gene ends were 6 bases for V and 8 bases for J; bases not matched to a gene: 9. The CDR3 sequence is CASSPRQGAGEKLFF. DNA for the CDR3: TGTGCCAGCTCCCCCCGACAGGGGGCGGGGGAAAAACTGTTTTTT.

The gene calls are TRBV5-1 and TRBJ1-4, with TRBD1 matching 7 bases. CDR3 size: 16 residues. From germline, CDR1 is SGHRS and CDR2 YFSETQ. V lost 0 bases, J lost 0 bases, and 2 bases stayed unmatched. CDR3 sequence reads: CASSLDRGTTNEKLFF. The CDR3 nucleotides are TGCGCCAGCAGCTTGGACAGGGGCACAACTAATGAAAAACTGTTTTTT. The full variable domain, rest sourced from reference TRBV5-1 and TRBJ1-4, is KAGVTQTPRYLIKTRGQQVTLSCSPISGHRSVSWYQQTPGQGLQFLFEYFSETQRNKGNFPGRFSGRQFSNSRSEMNVSTLELGDSALYLCASSLDRGTTNEKLFFGSGTQLSVL.

J is TRBJ1-2 and V is TRBV4-2, with a weak D call TRBD1 (5 bases). The CDR3 contains 14 residues. Looked up from germline, CDR1 is LGHNA and CDR2 is YNFKEQ. Trimming left V 0 bases short and J 1 base short, with 6 bases between. In nucleotides, the CDR3 is TGTGCCAGCAGCCAAGAGGGGGGTAACTATGGCTACACCTTC. It encodes CASSQEGGNYGYTF.

The chain links TRBV19 to TRBJ1-4, with 10 bases identical to TRBD1. CDR3 length equals 16 residues. Germline V gene sequence: CDR1 LNHDA, CDR2 SQIVND (reference sequence). After removal of 3 bases from V and 5 bases from J, the junction contained 6 bases not matched to a gene. Here the CDR3 DNA reads TGTGCCAGTAGTATCTCGACAGGGGGCAAGAATGAAAAACTGTTTTTT. It translates to CASSISTGGKNEKLFF.